The T cell receptor (beta chain) described here comes from a study of radiation and T cells in renal cell carcinoma (dated by TCRdb to about 2020). About the full investigation: The samples were obtained from a clinical trial, where primary renal cell carcinomas were treated with 15 Gy stereotactic body radiation therapy and then removed by nephrectomy 4 weeks afterward. TCR beta sequencing covered around 50 samples in total, comprising 25 or so tumors and approximately 27 peripheral blood samples. In the 40 to 55 samples combined, 4,016,671 unique CDR3 nucleotide sequences were found, encoding 2 million to 3 million unique CDR3 amino acid sequences. Broader findings and caveats from the paper: Because the trial had a single-armed design, the trial could not examine how radiation dose or scheduling affected the TCR repertoire. Top tumor clonotypes rose in blood from baseline to 2 weeks post-radiation, then contracted by 4 weeks, suggesting transient expansion of tumor-resident clones. Because pretreatment tumor biopsies were not available, the study could not determine whether clonotypes were already present within the tumor at baseline. Blood repertoire dynamics were not followed beyond 4 weeks after treatment.

Points on this clone: Its antigen specificity is not known. Per-base qualities were not stored, and no clone one base away is much larger.

TCR beta libraries were generated from genomic DNA with the immunoSEQ kit, following the manufacturer's recommendations. For library preparation, a first multiplex PCR was performed with proprietary primers, followed by a second PCR in which unique barcodes were added, and bead cleanups were performed after each round. A kit-provided positive control reaction and a negative control reaction were included in every sample batch. The final libraries were assessed on an Agilent 4200 TapeStation D1000 ScreenTape, pooled by volume, and quantified by qPCR. An Illumina NextSeq500 fitted with a MidOutput 150-cycle cartridge performed the sequencing, running 156 Read1 cycles and 15 Index1 cycles with the kit's custom primers. The pooled library was loaded at around 0.93 pM with 20% PhiX control spiked in. Turning to the authors' computational methods: The vendor-processed data were analyzed in R, and a clonotype was defined as all T cells that share the same CDR3 nucleotide sequence. For clone abundance analyses, frequencies were normalized to the 10,000 most abundant clones in each sample. Public T cell clones, averaging fewer than five per sample, were removed before analysis. Tumor-enriched clonotypes and baseline blood-enriched clonotypes were defined as those with an abundance difference of at least 32-fold between compartments. A beta-binomial differential abundance model was applied to find clonotypes that expanded or contracted between blood time points. Tumor-blood repertoire similarity was measured with the Baroni-Urbani and Buser coefficient, and groups were compared using two-tailed Wilcoxon tests in R. Here the immuneACCESS table is served through TCRdb, limited to in-frame sequences with V and J called. Missing clones are a known gap in these copies; in checked studies unresolved V genes cover under half, and the rest lacks a known reason. That table is the source of V, J and clone size, and D and trimming were worked out from the DNA. Here the sample has about 140,000 clones; 70% to 90% occur a single time. Around 21% of the sample lies in the top ten.

The time point label on this specimen signifies: baseline pretreatment blood. In light of the paper, this sample's treatment or condition label describes: 15 Gy SBRT to primary tumor, nephrectomy 4 weeks later. Serial peripheral blood from radiation-treated patients was sampled at baseline, 2 weeks and 4 weeks after SBRT to track tumor-enriched clonotypes. Renal cell carcinoma with clear cell pathology was present in all patients. The QIAamp DNA Blood Mini Kit (Qiagen) was used to prepare genomic DNA for TCR sequencing. Samples were included in the analyses only if all quality control checks were passed. As encoded in the germline V gene, CDR1 is SGHRS while CDR2 is YFSETQ. The V and J ends are trimmed by 0 bases and 3 bases, leaving 7 bases between them. The CDR3 has 13 amino acids, counting the end cysteine and phenylalanine. CDR3 DNA is the only sequence kept; it has 39 bases, read in frame from the first base.

The source of this sequence is a woman aged 45-59 years with renal cell carcinoma. The chain links TRBV5-1 with TRBJ2-7, with TRBD1 perhaps the D gene, on 5 matching bases. The source material was blood, sampled from a patient whose treatment included radiotherapy and nephrectomy. The CDR3 reads as follows: CASSLGQIYEQYF. The DNA sequence is given as TGCGCCAGCAGCTTGGGACAGATCTACGAGCAGTACTTC.